The rows below give T cell receptor beta chains drawn from one sample of a study of blood T cells in healthy people across ages. A single record per CDR3 protein comes from TCRdb applying MiXCR to the 5' RACE reads. The sample holds hundreds of thousands of distinct CDR3 sequences, around 26% seen once. The material sequenced was blood. The source of these receptors is an elderly woman in good health. The CDR3 runs from the conserved cysteine through the conserved F or W. Fields, in order: CDR3 DNA, CDR3 protein, V gene, J gene, clone size, D gene. D genes are given only for firm matches. Some rows have no size entry. The others give once, few or many, or a class for an expanded clone.

DNA: TGTGCCAGCAGCCATTACCGGGTTCCCTCTAGCACAGATACGCAGTATTTT
CDR3: CASSHYRVPSSTDTQYF
V: TRBV3-1
J: TRBJ2-3
size: many
D: .

DNA: TGTGCCAGCAGCTCGCGAGGGGGTCGGGACGCTGAAGCTTTCTTT
CDR3: CASSSRGGRDAEAFF
V: TRBV7-2
J: TRBJ1-1
size: few
D: .

DNA: TGTGCCAGCAGCCCGGGACAGGGGGAACGGCCCCAGCATTTT
CDR3: CASSPGQGERPQHF
V: TRBV7-8
J: TRBJ1-5
size: few
D: TRBD1

DNA: TGTGCCAGCTCACGACTTGATACAGGGGGCCATGGCTACACCTTC
CDR3: CASSRLDTGGHGYTF
V: TRBV18
J: TRBJ1-2
size: few
D: TRBD1

DNA: TGTGCCAGCAGCTTAATTACGGGGGTTAATACGCAGTATTTT
CDR3: CASSLITGVNTQYF
V: TRBV7-2
J: TRBJ2-3
size: many
D: .

DNA: TGCGCCAGCAGCCCCTCCCCCCCCGGTATCGCGCAGTATTTT
CDR3: CASSPSPPGIAQYF
V: TRBV5-1
J: TRBJ2-3
size: many
D: .

DNA: TGTGCCAGCAGAAGATTAAGGGTAGCGAACACTGAAGCTTTCTTT
CDR3: CASRRLRVANTEAFF
V: TRBV2
J: TRBJ1-1
size: .
D: .

DNA: TGCGCCAGCATCGGCGGGACTAGCGGGGACTACGAGCAGTACTTC
CDR3: CASIGGTSGDYEQYF
V: TRBV10-2
J: TRBJ2-7
size: many
D: TRBD2

DNA: TGTGCCAGCAGATCGGGGGGGGAAAAGGGAGATACGCAGTATTTT
CDR3: CASRSGGEKGDTQYF
V: TRBV7-9
J: TRBJ2-3
size: few
D: TRBD2

DNA: TGTGCCAGCAGTCCTCGGACAGGGATTGGCGGCTACACCTTC
CDR3: CASSPRTGIGGYTF
V: TRBV6-5
J: TRBJ1-2
size: many
D: TRBD1

DNA: TGTGCCAGCAGCAAAGACGGGGACATCTGCAATCAGCCCCAGCATTTT
CDR3: CASSKDGDICNQPQHF
V: TRBV21-1
J: TRBJ1-5
size: .
D: .

DNA: TGCAGTGCTTACAGACCCAGCTCCTACGAGCAGTACTTC
CDR3: CSAYRPSSYEQYF
V: TRBV20-1
J: TRBJ2-7
size: few
D: .

DNA: TGCAGTGCTAGAGGGGCGTCGAACACCGGGGAGCTGTTTTTT
CDR3: CSARGASNTGELFF
V: TRBV20-1
J: TRBJ2-2
size: .
D: .

DNA: TGTGCCAGCAGCCAAGATCGCCTGGTGGGTACTGTGCAGTACTTC
CDR3: CASSQDRLVGTVQYF
V: TRBV3-1
J: TRBJ2-7
size: few
D: .

DNA: TGTGCCAGCAGCCAAGACAGGTTGGAGAACACTGAAGCTTTCTTT
CDR3: CASSQDRLENTEAFF
V: TRBV7-6
J: TRBJ1-1
size: few
D: .

DNA: TGCGCCAGCAGTCAAACCCAGGGTGCACAAGAGACCCAGTACTTC
CDR3: CASSQTQGAQETQYF
V: TRBV4-3
J: TRBJ2-5
size: many
D: .

DNA: TGTGCTAGCAGCCGGACAGGGGCGGGGGAGACCCAGTACTTC
CDR3: CASSRTGAGETQYF
V: TRBV7-7
J: TRBJ2-5
size: many
D: TRBD1

DNA: TGCAGTGCTAGCGGGGGGGCAGGGAAGACCCAGTACTTC
CDR3: CSASGGAGKTQYF
V: TRBV20-1
J: TRBJ2-5
size: many
D: TRBD2

DNA: TGTGCCAGCAGCCCCCAAGGTGGACAGGGCCTGGGTGAGCAGTTCTTC
CDR3: CASSPQGGQGLGEQFF
V: TRBV6-6
J: TRBJ2-1
size: many
D: TRBD1

DNA: TGTGCCAGTACGGCTCGGACAGGGATTAACTATGGCTACACCTTC
CDR3: CASTARTGINYGYTF
V: TRBV2
J: TRBJ1-2
size: .
D: TRBD1

DNA: TGTGCCAGCAGTGGACTCCGGACAGGGGGCGCGGGTTACAATGAGCAGTTCTTC
CDR3: CASSGLRTGGAGYNEQFF
V: TRBV2
J: TRBJ2-1
size: .
D: TRBD1

DNA: TGCAGCGTTGAAGTATGGGACAGCCAGTACAATGAGCAGTTCTTC
CDR3: CSVEVWDSQYNEQFF
V: TRBV29-1
J: TRBJ2-1
size: many
D: TRBD1

DNA: TGTGCCAGCAGTTTAGGAGTGAGCCCAGATACGCAGTATTTT
CDR3: CASSLGVSPDTQYF
V: TRBV12-3/TRBV12-4
J: TRBJ2-3
size: .
D: .

DNA: TGTGCCAGCAGCTTAGGGGCAGTTAAGGATGGCTACACCTTC
CDR3: CASSLGAVKDGYTF
V: TRBV7-2
J: TRBJ1-2
size: many
D: .

DNA: TGTGCCAGTTCGGAGGCAACTAATGAAGAACTGTTTTTT
CDR3: CASSEATNEELFF
V: TRBV19
J: TRBJ1-4
size: .
D: .

DNA: TGTGCCAGCAGCTTAATCCGGGAGCAGTTCTTC
CDR3: CASSLIREQFF
V: TRBV11-2
J: TRBJ2-1
size: many
D: .

DNA: TGTGCCAGCAGCGCCACAGGGGGAAACACCATATATTTT
CDR3: CASSATGGNTIYF
V: TRBV7-2
J: TRBJ1-3
size: few
D: .

DNA: TGTGCCAGCAGCCAAGATTTCGGGGGGCTCAGCCAGTACTTC
CDR3: CASSQDFGGLSQYF
V: TRBV14
J: TRBJ2-5
size: few
D: .

DNA: TGTGCCATCAGTGAGGGGGGTCGGATGGGGGAGCAGTACTTC
CDR3: CAISEGGRMGEQYF
V: TRBV10-3
J: TRBJ2-7
size: many
D: .

DNA: TGTGTCAGCAGCTTAGCGCGGCAGGGAACTGAAGCTTTCTTT
CDR3: CVSSLARQGTEAFF
V: TRBV7-8
J: TRBJ1-1
size: .
D: .

DNA: TGCGCCAGCAGCTTGGGGACAGGGCGAAACATTCAGTACTTC
CDR3: CASSLGTGRNIQYF
V: TRBV5-1
J: TRBJ2-4
size: many
D: TRBD1

DNA: TGTGCCAGCAGTTTTGGGGGGGCAGGTGAAAAACTGTTTTTT
CDR3: CASSFGGAGEKLFF
V: TRBV12-3/TRBV12-4
J: TRBJ1-4
size: many
D: .